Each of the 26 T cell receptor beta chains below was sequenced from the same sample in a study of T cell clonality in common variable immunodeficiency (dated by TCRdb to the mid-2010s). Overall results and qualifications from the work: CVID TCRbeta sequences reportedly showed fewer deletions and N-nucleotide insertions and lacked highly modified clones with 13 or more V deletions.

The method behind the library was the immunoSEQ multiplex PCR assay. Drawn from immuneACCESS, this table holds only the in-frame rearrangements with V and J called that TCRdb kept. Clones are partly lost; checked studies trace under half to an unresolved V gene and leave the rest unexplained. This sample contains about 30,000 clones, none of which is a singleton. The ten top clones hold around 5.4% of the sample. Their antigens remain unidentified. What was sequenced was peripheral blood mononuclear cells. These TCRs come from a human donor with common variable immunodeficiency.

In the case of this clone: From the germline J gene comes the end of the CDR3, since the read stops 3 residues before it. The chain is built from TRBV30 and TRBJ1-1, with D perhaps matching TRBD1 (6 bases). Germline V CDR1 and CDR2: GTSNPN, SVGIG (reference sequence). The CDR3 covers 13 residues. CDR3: CAWRAWDKGEAFF. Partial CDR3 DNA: TGTGCCTGGAGGGCTTGGGACAAAGGAGAA.

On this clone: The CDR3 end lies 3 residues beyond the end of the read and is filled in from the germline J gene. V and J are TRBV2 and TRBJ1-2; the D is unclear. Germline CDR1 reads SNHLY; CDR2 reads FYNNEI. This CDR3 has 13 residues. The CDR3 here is CASSVEAPLGYTF. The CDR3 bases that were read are TGTGCCAGCAGTGTTGAGGCCCCCCTGGGC. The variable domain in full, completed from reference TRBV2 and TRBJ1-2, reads EPEVTQTPSHQVTQMGQEVILRCVPISNHLYFYWYRQILGQKVEFLVSFYNNEISEKSEIFDDQFSVERPDGSNFTLKIRSTKLEDSAMYFCASSVEAPLGYTFGSGTRLTVV.

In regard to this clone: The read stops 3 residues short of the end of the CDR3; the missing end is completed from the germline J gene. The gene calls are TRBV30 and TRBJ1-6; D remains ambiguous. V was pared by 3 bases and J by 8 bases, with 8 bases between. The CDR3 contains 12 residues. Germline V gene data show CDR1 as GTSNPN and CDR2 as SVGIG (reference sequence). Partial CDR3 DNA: TGTGCCTGGAGCTTGACTGATTCACCC. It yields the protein CAWSLTDSP. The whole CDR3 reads CAWSLTDSPLHF.

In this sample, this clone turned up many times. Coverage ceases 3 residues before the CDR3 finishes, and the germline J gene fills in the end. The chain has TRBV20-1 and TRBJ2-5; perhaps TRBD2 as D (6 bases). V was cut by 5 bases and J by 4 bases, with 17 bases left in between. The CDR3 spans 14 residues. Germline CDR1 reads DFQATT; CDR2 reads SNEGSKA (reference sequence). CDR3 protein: CSAPRDLALETQYF. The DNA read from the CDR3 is TGCAGTGCTCCTCGGGACTTAGCGTTAGAGACC.

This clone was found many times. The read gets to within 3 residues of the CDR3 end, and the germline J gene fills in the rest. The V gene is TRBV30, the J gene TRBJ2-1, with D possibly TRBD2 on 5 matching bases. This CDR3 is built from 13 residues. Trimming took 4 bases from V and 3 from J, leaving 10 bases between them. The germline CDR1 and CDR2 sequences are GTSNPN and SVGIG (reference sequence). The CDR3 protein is CAWKRTGYNEQFF. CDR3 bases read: TGTGCCTGGAAGAGGACTGGCTACAATGAG.

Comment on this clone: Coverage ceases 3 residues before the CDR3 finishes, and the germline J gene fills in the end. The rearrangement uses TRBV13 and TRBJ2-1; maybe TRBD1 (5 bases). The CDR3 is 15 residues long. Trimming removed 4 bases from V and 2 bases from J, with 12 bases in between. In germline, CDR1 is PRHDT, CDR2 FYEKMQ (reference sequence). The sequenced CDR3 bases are TGTGCCAGCAGCTCCTCGTGGGGCACCTACAATGAG. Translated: CASSSSWGTYNE. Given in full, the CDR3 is CASSSSWGTYNEQFF.

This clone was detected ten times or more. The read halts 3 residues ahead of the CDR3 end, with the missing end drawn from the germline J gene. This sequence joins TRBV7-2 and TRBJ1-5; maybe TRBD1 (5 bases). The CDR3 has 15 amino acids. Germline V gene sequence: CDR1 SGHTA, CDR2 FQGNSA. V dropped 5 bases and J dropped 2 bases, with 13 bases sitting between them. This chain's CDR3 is CASSTSSTGNQPQHF. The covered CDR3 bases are TGTGCCAGCAGCACCTCGTCGACAGGCAATCAGCCC.

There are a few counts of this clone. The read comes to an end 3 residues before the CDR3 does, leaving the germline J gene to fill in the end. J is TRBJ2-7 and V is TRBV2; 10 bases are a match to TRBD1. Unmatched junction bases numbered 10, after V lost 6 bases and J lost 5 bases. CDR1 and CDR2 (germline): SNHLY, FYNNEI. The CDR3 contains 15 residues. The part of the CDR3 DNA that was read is TGTGCCAGCAGGGTTCCGGGACAGGGGTTAGACGAG. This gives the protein CASRVPGQGLDE. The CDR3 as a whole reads CASRVPGQGLDEQYF.

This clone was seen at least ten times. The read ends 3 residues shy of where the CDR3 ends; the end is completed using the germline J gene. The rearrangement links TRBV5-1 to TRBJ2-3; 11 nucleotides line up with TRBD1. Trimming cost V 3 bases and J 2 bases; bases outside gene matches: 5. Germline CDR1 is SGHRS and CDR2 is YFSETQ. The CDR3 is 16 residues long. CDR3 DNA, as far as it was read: TGCGCCAGCAGCTACGGACAGGGGGCCTTCACAGATACG. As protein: CASSYGQGAFTDT. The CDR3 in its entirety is CASSYGQGAFTDTQYF.

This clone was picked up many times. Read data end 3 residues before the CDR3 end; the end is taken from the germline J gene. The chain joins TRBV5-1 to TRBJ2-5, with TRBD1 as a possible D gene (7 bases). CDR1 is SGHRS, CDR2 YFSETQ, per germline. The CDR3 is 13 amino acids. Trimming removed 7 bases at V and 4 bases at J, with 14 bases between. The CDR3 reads CASAGGTAETQYF. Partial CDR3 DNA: TGCGCCAGCGCCGGCGGGACAGCAGAGACC.

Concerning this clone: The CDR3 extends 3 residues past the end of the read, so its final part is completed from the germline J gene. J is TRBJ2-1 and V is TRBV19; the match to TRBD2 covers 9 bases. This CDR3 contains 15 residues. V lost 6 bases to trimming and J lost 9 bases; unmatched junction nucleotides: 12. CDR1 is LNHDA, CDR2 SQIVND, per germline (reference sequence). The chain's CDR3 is CASRSSGGGAAEQFF. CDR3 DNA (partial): TGTGCCAGTAGAAGTAGTGGCGGGGGGGCGGCTGAG.

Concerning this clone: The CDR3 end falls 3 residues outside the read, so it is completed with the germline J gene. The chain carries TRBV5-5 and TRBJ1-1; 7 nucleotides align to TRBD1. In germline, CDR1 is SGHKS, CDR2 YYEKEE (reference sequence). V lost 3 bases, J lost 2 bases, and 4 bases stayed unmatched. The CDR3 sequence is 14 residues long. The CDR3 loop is CASSSPGGNTEAFF. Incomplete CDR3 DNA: TGTGCCAGCAGCTCCCCAGGGGGTAACACTGAA.

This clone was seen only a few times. The CDR3 bases that were read are TGTGCCAGTAGTAACAAACGGACAGGGGGGCACTATGGC. This encodes CASSNKRTGGHYG. The CDR3 as a whole reads CASSNKRTGGHYGYTF. The chain is built from TRBV19 and TRBJ1-2; 10 nucleotides agree with TRBD1. With the read ending 3 residues before the CDR3 end, the germline J gene is used to fill in that end. Trimming cost V 4 bases and J 3 bases; bases outside gene matches: 8. This CDR3 is built from 16 residues. In germline, CDR1 is LNHDA, CDR2 SQIVND (reference sequence).

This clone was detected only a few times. Incomplete CDR3 DNA: TGTGCCAGCAACCCGGGGAAAAATTCACCC. Protein product: CASNPGKNSP. The complete CDR3 protein is CASNPGKNSPLHF. This chain uses TRBV7-2 with TRBJ1-6, with no clear D. The read gets to within 3 residues of the CDR3 end, and the germline J gene fills in the rest. The germline gives CDR1 SGHTA, CDR2 FQGNSA. CDR3 length equals 13 residues. Trimming stripped 7 bases from V and 7 bases from J, with 11 bases between.

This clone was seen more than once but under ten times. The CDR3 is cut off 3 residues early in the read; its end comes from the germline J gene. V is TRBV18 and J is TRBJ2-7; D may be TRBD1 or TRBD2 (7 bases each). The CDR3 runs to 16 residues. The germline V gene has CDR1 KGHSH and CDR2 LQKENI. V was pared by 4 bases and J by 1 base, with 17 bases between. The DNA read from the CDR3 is TGTGCCAGCTCACGGAGCGGGACAGACGTTTCCTACGAG. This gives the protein CASSRSGTDVSYE. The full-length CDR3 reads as CASSRSGTDVSYEQYF.

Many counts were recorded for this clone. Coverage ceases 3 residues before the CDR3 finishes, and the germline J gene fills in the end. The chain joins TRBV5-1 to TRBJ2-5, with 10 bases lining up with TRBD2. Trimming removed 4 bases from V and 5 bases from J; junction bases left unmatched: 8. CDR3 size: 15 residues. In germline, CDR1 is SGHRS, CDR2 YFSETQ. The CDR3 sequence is CASSPIAGGRETQYF. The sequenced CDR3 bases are TGCGCCAGCAGCCCCATAGCGGGGGGACGGGAGACC.

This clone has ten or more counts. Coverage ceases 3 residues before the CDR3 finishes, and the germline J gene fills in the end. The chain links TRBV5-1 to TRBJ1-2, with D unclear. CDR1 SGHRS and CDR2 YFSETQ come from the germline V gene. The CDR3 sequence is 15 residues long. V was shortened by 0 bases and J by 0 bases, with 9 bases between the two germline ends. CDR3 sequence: CASSLEVSPNYGYTF. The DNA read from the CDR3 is TGCGCCAGCAGCTTGGAGGTTTCACCTAACTATGGC.

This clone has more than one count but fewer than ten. This CDR3 is CASSRGQPYEQYF. CDR3 bases read: TGTGCCAGCAGCCGGGGACAGCCCTACGAG. The V and J genes are TRBV7-6 and TRBJ2-7, with 7 bases lining up with TRBD1. The CDR3 end lies 3 residues beyond the end of the read and is filled in from the germline J gene. From germline, CDR1 is SGHVS and CDR2 FNYEAQ. V lost 5 bases and J lost 2; bases outside the gene matches: 3. CDR3 length: 13 amino acids.

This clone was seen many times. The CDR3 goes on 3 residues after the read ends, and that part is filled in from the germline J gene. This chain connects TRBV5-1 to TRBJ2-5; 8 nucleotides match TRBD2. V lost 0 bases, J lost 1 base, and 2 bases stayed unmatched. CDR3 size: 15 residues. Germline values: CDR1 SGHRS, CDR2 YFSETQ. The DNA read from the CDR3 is TGCGCCAGCAGCTTGGATAGCGGGGCCCAAGAGACC. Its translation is CASSLDSGAQET. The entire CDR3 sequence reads CASSLDSGAQETQYF.

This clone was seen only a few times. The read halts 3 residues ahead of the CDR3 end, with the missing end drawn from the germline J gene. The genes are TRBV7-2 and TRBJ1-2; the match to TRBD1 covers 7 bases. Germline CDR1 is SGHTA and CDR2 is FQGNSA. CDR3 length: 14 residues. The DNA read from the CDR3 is TGTGCCAGCAGCGTTTACCGGGACAGTAGGGGC. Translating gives CASSVYRDSRG. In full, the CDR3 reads CASSVYRDSRGYTF.

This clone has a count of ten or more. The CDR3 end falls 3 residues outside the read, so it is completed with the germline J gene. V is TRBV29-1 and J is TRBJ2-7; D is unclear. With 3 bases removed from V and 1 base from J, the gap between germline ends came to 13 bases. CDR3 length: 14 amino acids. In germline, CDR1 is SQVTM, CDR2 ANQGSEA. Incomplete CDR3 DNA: TGCAGCGTTGAGGTTACCGGCGGTTCCTACGAG. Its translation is CSVEVTGGSYE. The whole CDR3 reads CSVEVTGGSYEQYF.

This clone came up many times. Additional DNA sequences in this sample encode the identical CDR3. The CDR3 bases that were read are TGCGCCAGCAGCGATAGCGGTGGATGGACAGATACG. It specifies CASSDSGGWTDT. The full CDR3 sequence reads CASSDSGGWTDTQYF. The J gene is TRBJ2-3, the V gene TRBV5-1; TRBD2 might be the D (6 bases). Read coverage stops 3 residues before the CDR3 terminus; the germline J gene supplies the remainder. The CDR3 runs 15 residues. The germline V gene encodes CDR1 SGHRS and CDR2 YFSETQ. V was clipped by 4 bases and J by 3 bases, with 15 bases between them.

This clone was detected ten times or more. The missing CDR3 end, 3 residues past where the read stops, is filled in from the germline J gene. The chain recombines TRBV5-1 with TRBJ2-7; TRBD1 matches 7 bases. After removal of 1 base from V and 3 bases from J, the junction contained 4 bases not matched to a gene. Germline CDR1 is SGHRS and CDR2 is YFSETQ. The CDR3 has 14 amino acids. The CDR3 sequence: CASSLSGQSYEQYF. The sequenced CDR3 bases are TGCGCCAGCAGCTTGTCGGGACAGAGCTACGAG.

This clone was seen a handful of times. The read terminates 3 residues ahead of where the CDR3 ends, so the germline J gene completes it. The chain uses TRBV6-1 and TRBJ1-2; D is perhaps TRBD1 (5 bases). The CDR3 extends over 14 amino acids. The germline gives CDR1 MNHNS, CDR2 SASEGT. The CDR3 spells CASSEVQGYNGYTF. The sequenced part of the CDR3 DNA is TGTGCCAGCAGTGAAGTTCAGGGCTACAACGGC.

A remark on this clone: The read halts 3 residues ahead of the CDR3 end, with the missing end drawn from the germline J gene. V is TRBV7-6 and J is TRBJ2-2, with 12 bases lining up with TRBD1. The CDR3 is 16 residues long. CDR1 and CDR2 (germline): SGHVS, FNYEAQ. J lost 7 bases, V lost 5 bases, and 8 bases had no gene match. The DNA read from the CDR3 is TGTGCCAGCAGCCCATTGGGACAGGGGGCGAGCGGGGAG. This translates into CASSPLGQGASGE. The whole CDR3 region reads CASSPLGQGASGELFF.

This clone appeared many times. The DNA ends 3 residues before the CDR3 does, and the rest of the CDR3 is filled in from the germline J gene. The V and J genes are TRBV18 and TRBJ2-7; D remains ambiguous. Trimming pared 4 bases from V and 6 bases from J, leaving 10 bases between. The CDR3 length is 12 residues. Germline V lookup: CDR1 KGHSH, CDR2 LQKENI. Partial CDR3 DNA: TGTGCCAGCTCACTCGACACCTTCGAG. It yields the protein CASSLDTFE. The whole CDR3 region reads CASSLDTFEQYF.